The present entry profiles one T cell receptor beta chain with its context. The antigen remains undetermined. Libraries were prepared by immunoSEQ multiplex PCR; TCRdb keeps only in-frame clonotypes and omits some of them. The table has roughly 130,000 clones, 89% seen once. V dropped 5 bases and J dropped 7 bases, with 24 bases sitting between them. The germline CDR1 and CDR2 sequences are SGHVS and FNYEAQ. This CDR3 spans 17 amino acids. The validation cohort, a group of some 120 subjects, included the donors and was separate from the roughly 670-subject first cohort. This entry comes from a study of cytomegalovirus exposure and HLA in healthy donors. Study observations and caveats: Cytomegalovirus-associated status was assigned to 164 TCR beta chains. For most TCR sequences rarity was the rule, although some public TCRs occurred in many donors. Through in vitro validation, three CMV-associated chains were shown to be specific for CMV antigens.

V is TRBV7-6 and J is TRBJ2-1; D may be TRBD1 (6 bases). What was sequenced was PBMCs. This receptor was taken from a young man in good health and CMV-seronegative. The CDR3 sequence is CASSPPLTVQGGNEQFF. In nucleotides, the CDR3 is TGTGCCAGCAGCCCGCCCTTGACAGTCCAAGGGGGAAATGAGCAGTTCTTC.